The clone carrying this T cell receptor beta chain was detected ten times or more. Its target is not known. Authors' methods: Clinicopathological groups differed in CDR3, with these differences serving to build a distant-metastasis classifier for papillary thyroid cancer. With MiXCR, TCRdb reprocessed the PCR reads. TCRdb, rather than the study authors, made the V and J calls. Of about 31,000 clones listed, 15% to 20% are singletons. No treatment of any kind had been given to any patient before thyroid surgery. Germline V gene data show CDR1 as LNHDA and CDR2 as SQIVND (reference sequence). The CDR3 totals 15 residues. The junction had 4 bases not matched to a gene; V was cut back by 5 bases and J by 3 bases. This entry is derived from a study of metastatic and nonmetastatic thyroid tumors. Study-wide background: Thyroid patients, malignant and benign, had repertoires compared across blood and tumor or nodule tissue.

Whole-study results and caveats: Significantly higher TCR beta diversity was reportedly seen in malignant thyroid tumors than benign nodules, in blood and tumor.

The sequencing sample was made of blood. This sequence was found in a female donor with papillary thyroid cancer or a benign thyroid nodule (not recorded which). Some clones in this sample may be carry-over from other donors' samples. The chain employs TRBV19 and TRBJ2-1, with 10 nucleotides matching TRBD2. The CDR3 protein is CASSRERGGYNEQFF. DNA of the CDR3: TGTGCCAGTAGTCGGGAGCGGGGGGGCTACAATGAGCAGTTCTTC.